This T cell receptor beta chain was sequenced in a study of human versus mouse CDR3 diversity and MHC coevolution. Overall study context: Each sample yielded roughly 5.5 x 10^6 to 1.8 x 10^7 valid reads.

Trimming cost V 6 bases and J 0 bases, with 11 bases left between them. Germline V lookup: CDR1 SQVTM, CDR2 ANQGSEA. CDR3 length equals 13 residues. Concerning this clone: Its antigen remains unidentified.

General study findings and limits: Human T cells were selected on about six MHC II alleles. Mice had fewer CDR3 deletions and insertions than humans on average.

Some clones are missing from TCRdb's copy, which holds only in-frame ones; the method was immunoSEQ multiplex PCR. The sample carries about 77,000 clones, less than 95% recorded once. The origin of this receptor is a person aged 25 to 69 in good health. The chain recombines TRBV29-1 with TRBJ1-1, with D tentatively TRBD1 (5 bases). Sequences were obtained from naive CD4+ T cells from blood. Subset described: CD45RO-negative CD62L-positive naive CD4 T cells. CDR3 amino acids: CSVGGVLNTEAFF. DNA for the CDR3: TGCAGCGTAGGAGGGGTTTTGAACACTGAAGCTTTCTTT.